This T cell receptor (beta chain) was profiled in a study of blood T cell repertoires in COVID-19. The wider study: Donors in the United States, Italy and Spain gave samples during acute or convalescent COVID-19.

Germline V gene data show CDR1 as MNHEY and CDR2 as SMNVEV (reference sequence). CDR3 length: 16 residues. Germline trimming cut 2 bases from V and 4 bases from J; bases unmatched to any gene: 8. In the authors' workflow: The assay estimated nucleated cells by amplifying reference gene primers. Assay used: immunoSEQ multiplex PCR; TCRdb lists only in-frame clones, some missing. V and J calls and clone size are those listed in that table; D and trimming were worked out from the DNA. The sample includes roughly 220,000 clones, approximately 86% of them seen just once. The source material was PBMCs or T cells enriched from blood (not recorded which). The rearrangement joins TRBV27 to TRBJ2-7; 10 bases match TRBD2. The clonotype originates from a woman between 50 and 59 years old with acute COVID-19. CDR3 sequence reads: CASSLRASGSFYEQYF. In nucleotides, the CDR3 is TGTGCCAGCAGTTTAAGGGCTAGCGGGAGCTTTTACGAGCAGTACTTC.